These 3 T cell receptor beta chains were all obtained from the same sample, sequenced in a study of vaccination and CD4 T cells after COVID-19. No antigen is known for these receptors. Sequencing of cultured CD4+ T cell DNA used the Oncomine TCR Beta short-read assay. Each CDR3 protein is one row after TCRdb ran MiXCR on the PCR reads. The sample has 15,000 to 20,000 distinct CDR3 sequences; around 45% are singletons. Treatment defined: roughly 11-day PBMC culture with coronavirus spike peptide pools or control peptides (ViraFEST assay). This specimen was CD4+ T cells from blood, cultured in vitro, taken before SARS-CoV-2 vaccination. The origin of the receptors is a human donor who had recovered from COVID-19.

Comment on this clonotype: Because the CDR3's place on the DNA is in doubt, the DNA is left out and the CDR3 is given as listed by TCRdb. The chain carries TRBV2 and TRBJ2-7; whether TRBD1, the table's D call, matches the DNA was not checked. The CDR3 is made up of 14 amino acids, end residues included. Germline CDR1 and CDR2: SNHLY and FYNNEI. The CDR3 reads CASSEVGQGSLEYF.

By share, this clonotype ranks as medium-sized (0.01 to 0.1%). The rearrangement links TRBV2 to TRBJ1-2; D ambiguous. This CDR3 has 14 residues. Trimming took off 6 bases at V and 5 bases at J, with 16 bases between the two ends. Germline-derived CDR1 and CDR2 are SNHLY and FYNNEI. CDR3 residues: CASRHAGREYGYTF. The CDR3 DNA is TGTGCCAGCAGGCACGCCGGACGAGAGTATGGCTACACCTTC.

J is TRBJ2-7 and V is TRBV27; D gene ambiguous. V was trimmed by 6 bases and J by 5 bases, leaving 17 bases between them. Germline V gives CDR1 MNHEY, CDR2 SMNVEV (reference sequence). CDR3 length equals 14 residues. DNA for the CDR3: TGTGCCAGCAGGATGAATTGGGGAAGGGACGAGCAGTACTTC. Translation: CASRMNWGRDEQYF.